This TCR beta chain was sequenced in a study of cytomegalovirus exposure and HLA in healthy donors. Use of 60 Vbeta and 13 Jbeta primers characterized the PCR. Only in-frame clones appear in the TCRdb table, and some are missing; sequencing was by immunoSEQ multiplex PCR. The repertoire has approximately 190,000 clones, 82% of them found once; the top ten carry about 0.8%. Trimming left V 0 bases short and J 4 bases short, with 25 bases between. CDR1 and CDR2 from the germline V gene are SGHAT and FQNNGV. This CDR3 has 19 residues. Specimen: PBMCs. The origin of this receptor is a woman between 18 and 29 years old in good health and CMV-seronegative. V gene TRBV11-2 combines with J gene TRBJ2-7, with TRBD2 as a possible D gene (6 bases). CDR3 DNA: TGTGCCAGCAGCTTAGATACCCTTTTTCTCGGAGGGCCGGGTTACGAGCAGTACTTC. It encodes CASSLDTLFLGGPGYEQYF.